This T cell receptor beta chain comes out of a study of graft-versus-host responses after intestinal transplantation. The overall study: Recipients were given multivisceral, liver-intestinal, or isolated intestinal transplants.

Note on this clone: The antigen remains unidentified.

Here immunoSEQ multiplex PCR was the method, and the copy in TCRdb shows in-frame clones only, minus some. Among tens of thousands of clones listed, over 90% were seen once. Findings and limits, study-wide: The highest levels of circulating GvH clones went along with early declines in HvG clones after transplant.

Germline lookup yields CDR1 DFQATT and CDR2 SNEGSKA (reference sequence). This CDR3 has 11 residues. Trimming removed 0 bases from V and 8 bases from J, with 7 bases in between. This sample comprised unstimulated CD4+ T cells sorted from spleen or lymph node cells, obtained before transplant. The clonotype was recovered from a human donor who was the organ donor for an intestinal transplant. V is TRBV20-1 and J is TRBJ1-1; D is undetermined. The CDR3 DNA reads TGCAGTGCTAGAGATCTCAGGGAAGCTTTCTTT. It encodes CSARDLREAFF.